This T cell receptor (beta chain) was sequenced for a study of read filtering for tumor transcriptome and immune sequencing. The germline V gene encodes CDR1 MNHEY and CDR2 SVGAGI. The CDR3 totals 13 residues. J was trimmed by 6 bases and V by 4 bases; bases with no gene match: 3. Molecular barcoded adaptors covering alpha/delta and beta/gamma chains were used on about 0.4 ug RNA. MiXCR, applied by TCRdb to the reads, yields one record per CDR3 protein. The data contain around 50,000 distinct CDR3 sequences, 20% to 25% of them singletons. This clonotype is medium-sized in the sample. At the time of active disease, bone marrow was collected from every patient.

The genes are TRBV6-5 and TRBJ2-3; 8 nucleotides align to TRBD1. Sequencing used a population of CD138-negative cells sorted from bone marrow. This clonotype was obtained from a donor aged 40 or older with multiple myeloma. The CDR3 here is CASSWTGSDTQYF. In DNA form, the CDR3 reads TGTGCCAGCAGTTGGACAGGGTCGGATACGCAGTATTTT.